This T cell receptor beta chain was found in a study of blood T cell repertoires in COVID-19. About the research overall: Acute and convalescent COVID-19 samples came from the United States, Italy and Spain. Nucleic acid was either cDNA or gDNA, and it came from T cells, B-cell-depleted T cells, or PBMCs.

Followed longitudinally, the Seattle patients had been enrolled during active infection. V gave up 3 bases and J gave up 4 bases; unmatched junction bases: 3. The CDR3 consists of 13 residues. CDR1 SGHRS and CDR2 YFSETQ come from the germline V gene. Methods used by the authors: Amplification with reference gene primers provided the estimates of nucleated cell counts. The assay was immunoSEQ multiplex PCR, and TCRdb's table has in-frame clones only and misses some. V, J and clone size were drawn from that table, and D and trimming were deduced from the DNA. The table has 100,000 or so clones, just under 95% seen once.

This clonotype originated in a woman between 45 and 60 years old with COVID-19, enrolled during active disease. Input material: peripheral blood. The rearrangement joins TRBV5-1 to TRBJ2-7; 8 bases are shared with TRBD1. CDR3: CASSYGQGYEQYF. The DNA for the CDR3 is TGCGCCAGCAGCTATGGACAGGGTTACGAGCAGTACTTC.